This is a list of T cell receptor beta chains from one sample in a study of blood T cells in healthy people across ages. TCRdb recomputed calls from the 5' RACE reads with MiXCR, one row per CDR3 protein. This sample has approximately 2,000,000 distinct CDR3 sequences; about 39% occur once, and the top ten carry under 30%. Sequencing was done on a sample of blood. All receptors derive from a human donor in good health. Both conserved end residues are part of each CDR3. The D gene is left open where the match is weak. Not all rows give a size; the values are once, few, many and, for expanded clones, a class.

TGTGCCAGCAGCTTATACAGGGCGATGGACGAGCAGTACTTC | CASSLYRAMDEQYF | TRBJ2-7 | - | TRBV7-8 | -
TGTGCCAGCAGCGTGGCAGGGAAGCCCACTGAAGCTTTCTTT | CASSVAGKPTEAFF | TRBJ1-1 | - | TRBV9 | -
TGTGCCAGCAGCCCGGGCAACACGGGGTTGAACACTGAAGCTTTCTTT | CASSPGNTGLNTEAFF | TRBJ1-1 | - | TRBV7-9 | -
TGTGCCAGCAGCCTTAAGGGACTAGAGGGAGAGACCCAGTACTTC | CASSLKGLEGETQYF | TRBJ2-5 | - | TRBV7-3 | TRBD2
TGTGCCAGCAGTTACGTTTTTAGGGACTATGGCTACACCTTC | CASSYVFRDYGYTF | TRBJ1-2 | once | TRBV6-2/TRBV6-3 | -
TGCAGTGCTAGAGATCTAGGCGGGCGGGGTGAGCAGTTCTTC | CSARDLGGRGEQFF | TRBJ2-1 | - | TRBV20-1 | -
TGTGCCACCAGTGATCCCCGCGACAGGGTTGGCTACACCTTC | CATSDPRDRVGYTF | TRBJ1-2 | - | TRBV24-1 | TRBD1
TGTGCCAGCACCCAAAATGCGGGGGACCTCTTCTCCTACGAGCAGTACTTC | CASTQNAGDLFSYEQYF | TRBJ2-7 | - | TRBV7-2 | TRBD2
TGTGCCAGCAGTGGACCCACCTCGTGGGAGACCCAGTACTTC | CASSGPTSWETQYF | TRBJ2-5 | - | TRBV28 | -
TGTGCCAGCTCACCACGGGACGGTACTAATGAAAAACTGTTTTTT | CASSPRDGTNEKLFF | TRBJ1-4 | few | TRBV18 | -
TGTGCCAGCTCAAAGAATAGCGGTGGGGAGACCCAGTACTTC | CASSKNSGGETQYF | TRBJ2-5 | - | TRBV2 | -
TGCGCCAGCAGCTTCGAGGGCCATGGCGGTTCACCCCGCCACTTT | CASSFEGHGGSPRHF | TRBJ1-6 | once | TRBV5-1 | -
TGTGCCAGCAGTAACAGACGGACAGGGCCAGCTTTCTTT | CASSNRRTGPAFF | TRBJ1-1 | few | TRBV12-3/TRBV12-4 | TRBD1
TGCAGCGTTGAAGGTACGGACAGGGGGCTCTACGAGCAGTACTTC | CSVEGTDRGLYEQYF | TRBJ2-7 | few | TRBV29-1 | TRBD1
TGTGCCAGCGCTACGGGCGTTAGCGGGGGGGCCAAGTTCTTC | CASATGVSGGAKFF | TRBJ2-1 | many | TRBV2 | TRBD2
TGCAGCGTTGAACCCTCGACAGGGTGGAGCGGCTACACCTTC | CSVEPSTGWSGYTF | TRBJ1-2 | few | TRBV29-1 | TRBD1
TGTGCCAGCAGTCCGACACGTCAGGAGCTCGCAGATACGCAGTATTTT | CASSPTRQELADTQYF | TRBJ2-3 | - | TRBV12-3/TRBV12-4 | -
TGTGCCAGCAGTTGGACTAGGCCTAATTACGAGCAGTACTTC | CASSWTRPNYEQYF | TRBJ2-7 | - | TRBV11-2 | TRBD2
TGCGCCAGCAGCCGGATAGGACAGGTTAACAATGAGCAGTTCTTC | CASSRIGQVNNEQFF | TRBJ2-1 | few | TRBV4-1 | TRBD1
TGCAGCACTCAGACAGATCTCACTGAGGCTTTCTTT | CSTQTDLTEAFF | TRBJ1-1 | - | TRBV29-1 | -
TGCAGTGCTAGAGATCCCGCAGGGGATCGAAGCGGCTACACCTTC | CSARDPAGDRSGYTF | TRBJ1-2 | once | TRBV20-1 | -
TGCAGCGTTTGTCTAGATAGGGCGGGAGATACGCAGTATTTT | CSVCLDRAGDTQYF | TRBJ2-3 | few | TRBV29-1 | -
TGCGCCAGCAGACCGACCGACAGCCTACAATCAAACACCGGGGAGCTGTTTTTT | CASRPTDSLQSNTGELFF | TRBJ2-2 | few | TRBV4-1 | -
TGTGCCAGCAGCAAAAAACTAATAGCTAACTATGGCTACACCTTC | CASSKKLIANYGYTF | TRBJ1-2 | - | TRBV21-1 | -
TGCAGTGCTAGAGTTAGGGACAGGGGTTTGGGCTATGGCTACACCTTC | CSARVRDRGLGYGYTF | TRBJ1-2 | - | TRBV20-1 | TRBD1
TGTGCCAGCAAGGGACAGAGCTCCTACAATGAGCAGTTCTTC | CASKGQSSYNEQFF | TRBJ2-1 | - | TRBV6-6 | TRBD1
TGTGCCACCAGTGAGACAGGGGGGTTATACAATGAGCAGTTCTTC | CATSETGGLYNEQFF | TRBJ2-1 | once | TRBV24-1 | TRBD1
TGTGCCAGCAGTCTACAGCGGGGGGGCCCCAAGTACAATGAGCAGTTCTTC | CASSLQRGGPKYNEQFF | TRBJ2-1 | - | TRBV12-3/TRBV12-4 | TRBD2
TGTGCCAGCAGAACTTTTGCTAGCGGGGTGAGTGCTAGCACAGATACGCAGTATTTT | CASRTFASGVSASTDTQYF | TRBJ2-3 | - | TRBV5-6 | TRBD2
TGTGCCATCAACCCGGGACAAGTTGGGTTGGATGAGCAGTTCTTC | CAINPGQVGLDEQFF | TRBJ2-1 | - | TRBV10-3 | -
TGTGCCAGCAGTTTCAGGGGCGGCTATGGCTACACCTTC | CASSFRGGYGYTF | TRBJ1-2 | many | TRBV12-3/TRBV12-4 | -
TGTGCCAGCAGCAGACAGGGGGAGGGGGAGACCCAGTACTTC | CASSRQGEGETQYF | TRBJ2-5 | few | TRBV7-2 | TRBD1
TGTGCCACCAGCAGAGGAGCGGGGGGGCTGGAGACCCAGTACTTC | CATSRGAGGLETQYF | TRBJ2-5 | - | TRBV15 | TRBD2
TGCAGTCCTCAAGATCGGTCAGATACGCAGTATTTT | CSPQDRSDTQYF | TRBJ2-3 | - | TRBV20-1 | -
TGCGCCAGCAACTTCAGACTAGCGGGCAACACAGATACGCAGTATTTT | CASNFRLAGNTDTQYF | TRBJ2-3 | - | TRBV5-1 | TRBD2
TGTGCCAGCGAGGAAAAGGAAGCTTGGGGGGCGAGATTGGCGAACACTGAAGCTTTCTTT | CASEEKEAWGARLANTEAFF | TRBJ1-1 | - | TRBV6-4 | -
TGTGCCAGCAGCTTCCGGACAGGCCCGAACACTGAAGCTTTCTTT | CASSFRTGPNTEAFF | TRBJ1-1 | - | TRBV7-2 | TRBD1
TGTGCCACCAGTGATCCCCGGACAGAAGGAGATACGCAGTATTTT | CATSDPRTEGDTQYF | TRBJ2-3 | - | TRBV24-1 | -
TGTGCCAGCAGTTTACCGGGACACATCTCCTACGAGCAGTACTTC | CASSLPGHISYEQYF | TRBJ2-7 | - | TRBV28 | -
TGTGCCGGCAGTTACTGGCGGGGGGCCTCCCCGATTCCGGAGCAGTTCTTC | CAGSYWRGASPIPEQFF | TRBJ2-1 | - | TRBV6-2/TRBV6-3 | TRBD2
TGTGCCAGCAGTTTAAAGCCTTCCAGCTCCTACGAGCAGTACTTC | CASSLKPSSSYEQYF | TRBJ2-7 | - | TRBV12-3/TRBV12-4 | -
TGTGCCAGCACTCGCCGGACAGGGCCTGAAAAACTGTTTTTT | CASTRRTGPEKLFF | TRBJ1-4 | - | TRBV12-3/TRBV12-4 | TRBD1
TGTGCCTGGAGTAACGCATATGGAAACACCAGATATTTT | CAWSNAYGNTRYF | TRBJ1-3 | once | TRBV30 | -
TGTGCCAGCAGCCCCAGCGCGACGGAATACACTGAAGCTTTCTTT | CASSPSATEYTEAFF | TRBJ1-1 | - | TRBV7-8 | -
TGTGCCACCAGTGATTCGGCGACTGCACGAGCTTTCTTT | CATSDSATARAFF | TRBJ1-1 | - | TRBV24-1 | -
TGCGCCAGCAGCTGGGTGGGACAGGGGGCAGATACGCAGTATTTT | CASSWVGQGADTQYF | TRBJ2-3 | - | TRBV5-1 | TRBD1
TGCGCCAGCAGCTTGAGGGCAGGGACAGGGGCCTACAATGAGCAGTTCTTC | CASSLRAGTGAYNEQFF | TRBJ2-1 | - | TRBV5-1 | TRBD1
TGTGCCATCAGTCAGGGACAGCAAGAGACCCAGTACTTC | CAISQGQQETQYF | TRBJ2-5 | - | TRBV10-3 | TRBD1
TGCAGTGCCCCAAAGGGCAGGGACTTCTACGAGCAGTACTTC | CSAPKGRDFYEQYF | TRBJ2-7 | few | TRBV20-1 | -
TGTGCCAGCACCCTTAGCGGGATAGGGATCTATGGCTACACCTTC | CASTLSGIGIYGYTF | TRBJ1-2 | few | TRBV2 | -
TGTGCCGTGGGGGGCTTTTACTACGAGCAGTACTTC | CAVGGFYYEQYF | TRBJ2-7 | - | TRBV11-2 | -
TGCAGTGCTAACCCCTTAGCGGGGGGCGACTACAATGAGCAGTTCTTC | CSANPLAGGDYNEQFF | TRBJ2-1 | few | TRBV20-1 | TRBD2
TGCAGTGCTAGAGATCAGTTTCGGGGACAGGGGGCCGCCTATGGCTACACCTTC | CSARDQFRGQGAAYGYTF | TRBJ1-2 | - | TRBV20-1 | TRBD1
TGTGCCAGCAGAACCTCAGGGGGCGTCACTGAAGCTTTCTTT | CASRTSGGVTEAFF | TRBJ1-1 | - | TRBV28 | TRBD1